The 24 T cell receptor beta chains in this list originate from one sample, sequenced in a study of T cell repertoires in cytomegalovirus infection. MiXCR, run by TCRdb on the reads, gives a single entry per CDR3 protein. The sample comprises around 800,000 distinct CDR3 sequences, 30% to 35% of which are singletons, and roughly 12% rests with the top ten. Their antigen targets remain unknown. Sequenced material: cultured CD8+ T cells from PBMCs, taken from culture after CMV antigen stimulation. Receptors were obtained from a human donor in good health (CMV status not recorded). Some clones in this sample may be carry-over from other donors' samples.

This clonotype turned up a few times. The CDR3 region is CASSLYDDGTASQETQYF. CDR3 DNA: TGTGCCAGCAGCTTATACGATGACGGGACAGCCTCTCAAGAGACCCAGTACTTC. The chain carries TRBV7-9 and TRBJ2-5, with TRBD1 matching 7 bases. CDR1 SEHNR and CDR2 FQNEAQ come from the germline V gene (reference sequence). The CDR3 is made up of 18 amino acids. Trimming cost V 2 bases and J 2 bases; bases outside gene matches: 14.

The sample holds a few counts of this clonotype. The chain combines TRBV6-2 or TRBV6-3 with TRBJ2-3, with D perhaps given as TRBD1 or TRBD2 (5 bases each). Per the germline V gene, CDR1 is MNHEY and CDR2 is SVGEGT. This CDR3 comprises 13 residues. V lost 2 bases to trimming and J lost 5 bases, with 8 bases between them. This CDR3 reads CASSYVGVDTQYF. The CDR3 nucleotides read TGTGCCAGCAGTTACGTGGGGGTAGATACGCAGTATTTT.

This clonotype has ten or more counts. The V gene is TRBV7-6, the J gene TRBJ2-1; D ambiguous. V shed 0 bases and J shed 5 bases, with 14 bases lying between them. Germline assignment: CDR1 SGHVS and CDR2 FNYEAQ. CDR3 length equals 16 residues. This chain's CDR3 is CASSLADLTWDNEQFF. The CDR3 coding sequence is TGTGCCAGCAGCTTAGCGGACCTTACTTGGGACAATGAGCAGTTCTTC.

This clonotype was detected many times. The chain couples TRBV18 to TRBJ2-7, with 10 bases lining up with TRBD2. CDR1 is KGHSH, CDR2 LQKENI, per germline. This CDR3 region has 16 residues. Unmatched junction bases numbered 9, after V lost 4 bases and J lost 3 bases. CDR3 DNA sequence: TGTGCCAGCTCACAGATGGGGACTAGCGCAAACTACGAGCAGTACGTC. Translation gives CASSQMGTSANYEQYV.

This clonotype was seen a handful of times. The chain employs TRBV27 and TRBJ2-2; D perhaps matches TRBD1 (5 bases). Trimming shortened V by 3 bases and J by 6 bases, and 17 bases separated the two germline ends. CDR3 length equals 16 residues. Germline values: CDR1 MNHEY, CDR2 SMNVEV (reference sequence). CDR3 nucleotide sequence: TGTGCCAGCAGTTTTTTGAGTCGTGTAGGGGCCGGGGAGCTGTTTTTT. Encoded protein: CASSFLSRVGAGELFF.

The sample holds one count of this clonotype. With a much larger clone just one base away, this may be a read error. This chain uses TRBV7-8 with TRBJ2-1; possible D gene TRBD2, 6 bases. There are 16 residues in the CDR3. CDR1 is SGHVS, CDR2 FQNEAQ, per germline. CDR3 DNA sequence: TGTGCCAGCAGCTTTCGGGCGGGGAGCTCCTACAATAAGCAGTTCTTC. Protein sequence: CASSFRAGSSYNKQFF. The full variable domain, rest sourced from reference TRBV7-8 and TRBJ2-1, is GAGVSQSPRYKVAKRGQDVALRCDPISGHVSLFWYQQALGQGPEFLTYFQNEAQLDKSGLPSDRFFAERPEGSVSTLKIQRTQQEDSAVYLCASSFRAGSSYNKQFFGPGTRLTVL.

The chain couples TRBV9 to TRBJ2-2; 7 nucleotides align to TRBD1. With 0 bases clipped from V and 0 bases from J, the junction kept 5 bases outside the gene matches. CDR1 and CDR2 (germline): SGDLS, YYNGEE. CDR3 size: 17 residues. In nucleotides, the CDR3 is TGTGCCAGCAGCGTAGGAGGGGGCCCGACGAACACCGGGGAGCTGTTTTTT. Translation gives CASSVGGGPTNTGELFF. The variable domain in full, completed from reference TRBV9 and TRBJ2-2, reads DSGVTQTPKHLITATGQRVTLRCSPRSGDLSVYWYQQSLDQGLQFLIQYYNGEERAKGNILERFSAQQFPDLHSELNLSSLELGDSALYFCASSVGGGPTNTGELFFGEGSRLTVL.

This clonotype was observed a few times. The V gene is TRBV7-9, the J gene TRBJ2-3, with TRBD1 as a possible D gene (7 bases). This CDR3 is built from 16 residues. Germline V CDR1 and CDR2: SEHNR, FQNEAQ (reference sequence). V was clipped by 5 bases and J by 2 bases, with 17 bases between them. The DNA for the CDR3 is TGTGCCAGCAGCCCACAGGAGGGGGCCAACACAGATACGCAGTATTTT. Translated, it gives CASSPQEGANTDTQYF.

There are a few counts of this clonotype. V usage is TRBV28 and J usage is TRBJ2-1, with TRBD1 matching 7 bases. This CDR3 is built from 15 residues. Germline V lookup: CDR1 MDHEN, CDR2 SYDVKM. Trimming took 6 bases from V and 4 from J; bases not matched to a gene: 9. The CDR3 DNA sequence: TGTGCCAGCAGAATGGGGACAGCTTCATACAATGAGCAGTTCTTC. This encodes CASRMGTASYNEQFF.

This clonotype was detected a few times. This sequence joins TRBV10-3 and TRBJ2-7, with D possibly being TRBD1 (5 bases). This CDR3 is built from 14 residues. Deletions cut 6 bases from V and 0 bases from J, with 12 bases between. Germline V gene lookup returns CDR1 ENHRY and CDR2 SYGVKD. The CDR3 DNA is TGTGCCATCAGCACAGGTTTAAGCTCCTACGAGCAGTACTTC. As protein: CAISTGLSSYEQYF.

This clonotype was detected ten times or more. The chain combines TRBV12-3 or TRBV12-4 with TRBJ2-2, with 10 bases fitting TRBD1. V trimming: 5 bases; J trimming: 6 bases; junction bases outside the gene matches: 6. The CDR3 covers 15 residues. CDR3 residues: CASSPWTGGSGELFF. CDR3 nucleotides: TGTGCCAGCAGTCCCTGGACAGGGGGATCCGGGGAGCTGTTTTTT.

In this sample, this clonotype turned up a few times. The rearrangement links TRBV6-5 to TRBJ2-3, with D unresolved. The germline CDR1 and CDR2 sequences are MNHEY and SVGAGI. V was cut by 6 bases and J by 3 bases, with 7 bases left in between. The CDR3 sequence is 12 residues long. CDR3 DNA: TGTGCCAGCAGCGACCCGACAGATACGCAGTATTTT. Translated: CASSDPTDTQYF.

V gene TRBV20-1 combines with J gene TRBJ1-5; D remains unclear. The CDR3 is 14 amino acids. Trimming removed 0 bases at V and 1 base at J, with 7 bases between. Germline CDR1 reads DFQATT; CDR2 reads SNEGSKA (reference sequence). The CDR3 DNA reads TGCAGTGCTAGAGAACGGGTAAGCAATCAGCCCCAGCATTTT. Amino acids: CSARERVSNQPQHF.

In this sample, this clonotype turned up many times. The rearrangement links TRBV6-1 to TRBJ2-7, with TRBD1 matching 8 bases. Germline V CDR1 and CDR2: MNHNS, SASEGT. The CDR3 spans 15 residues. J gave up 0 bases and V 5 bases, and 6 bases lay outside the gene matches. The DNA of the CDR3 is TGTGCCAGCAGTCTGGACAGGGTGATCTCCTACGAGCAGTACTTC. Its translation: CASSLDRVISYEQYF.

This clonotype was counted a few times. The V call is TRBV7-9, the J call TRBJ1-5; tentative D call: TRBD1 (6 bases). Germline lookup yields CDR1 SEHNR and CDR2 FQNEAQ (reference sequence). The CDR3 is 15 residues long. Trimming shortened V by 0 bases and J by 4 bases, and 10 bases separated the two germline ends. The CDR3 spells CASSLAGQGNQPQHF. The CDR3 DNA is TGTGCCAGCAGCTTAGCCGGCCAGGGGAATCAGCCCCAGCATTTT.

V usage is TRBV23-1 and J usage is TRBJ2-5; TRBD1 matches 8 bases. TRBV23-1 is classed as an ORF, of uncertain function. J was trimmed by 5 bases and V by 11 bases; bases with no gene match: 7. CDR3 length equals 12 residues. CDR3 coding DNA: TGCGCCGGGGAGGACAGGGCGGAGACCCAGTACTTC. It yields the protein CAGEDRAETQYF.

This clonotype occurred many times. V gene TRBV7-8 combines with J gene TRBJ1-5, with D possibly TRBD1 on 5 matching bases. The CDR3 runs to 18 residues. V was clipped by 2 bases and J by 0 bases, with 17 bases between them. Per germline, CDR1 SGHVS and CDR2 FQNEAQ. The DNA for the CDR3 is TGTGCCAGCAGCTTAAAAGGACAAAGGGTAAATAGCAATCAGCCCCAGCATTTT. This gives the protein CASSLKGQRVNSNQPQHF.

Only a few counts were recorded for this clonotype. This chain connects TRBV6-1 to TRBJ1-1; D is unresolved. Trimming pared 4 bases from V and 6 bases from J, leaving 9 bases between. Looked up from germline, CDR1 is MNHNS and CDR2 is SASEGT. This CDR3 has 12 amino acids. CDR3: CASSGPAAEAFF. The CDR3 region has the DNA TGTGCCAGCAGTGGGCCAGCCGCTGAAGCTTTCTTT.

The rearrangement links TRBV6-1 to TRBJ1-1; D is possibly TRBD1 (5 bases). V was pared by 5 bases and J by 5 bases, with 12 bases between. CDR3 length: 13 amino acids. Germline lookup yields CDR1 MNHNS and CDR2 SASEGT. CDR3 coding DNA: TGTGCCAGCAGTTGGGACGGGGGAACTGAAGCTTTCTTT. Translating gives CASSWDGGTEAFF.

The rearrangement links TRBV2 to TRBJ2-7; no clear D gene. Trimming cost V 3 bases and J 3 bases, with 6 bases left between them. The CDR3 consists of 12 residues. CDR1 SNHLY and CDR2 FYNNEI come from the germline V gene. CDR3 coding DNA: TGTGCCAGCAGTGAGACTGTCTACGAGCAGTACTTC. Translated, it gives CASSETVYEQYF.

This chain's CDR3 is CASSLYGQEPNTEAFF. The CDR3 DNA sequence: TGTGCCAGCAGCTTATATGGCCAGGAACCTAACACTGAAGCTTTCTTT. V usage is TRBV7-4 and J usage is TRBJ1-1, with D unclear. The V gene lost 2 bases and the J gene lost 2 bases, with 15 bases spanning the gap. This CDR3 has 16 amino acids. The germline CDR1 and CDR2 sequences are SGHVT and SQSDAQ.

This clonotype was counted between two and nine times. This rearrangement joins TRBV6-1 to TRBJ2-7; D is ambiguous. CDR1 is MNHNS, CDR2 SASEGT, per germline. The ends were cut back, 1 base at V and 6 bases at J, with 19 bases in the middle. This CDR3 region has 16 residues. This CDR3 reads CASSEVAQNSRVEQYF. CDR3 nucleotides: TGTGCCAGCAGTGAAGTCGCACAGAACTCTCGCGTCGAGCAGTACTTC.

This clonotype was seen ten or more times. This CDR3 reads CASSLGRGGWDGELFF. In nucleotides, the CDR3 is TGTGCCAGCAGCTTAGGGCGGGGGGGCTGGGACGGGGAGCTGTTTTTT. The gene calls are TRBV7-2 and TRBJ2-2, with 9 nucleotides matching TRBD2. CDR1 is SGHTA, CDR2 FQGNSA, per germline. This CDR3 is 16 amino acids long. V lost 1 base to trimming and J lost 7 bases; unmatched junction nucleotides: 7.

This clonotype was observed at least ten times. V is TRBV7-8 and J is TRBJ2-5; 8 bases are a match to TRBD1. With V trimmed by 5 bases and J by 5 bases, 7 bases remained unmatched. This CDR3 comprises 14 residues. Germline loops: CDR1 SGHVS, CDR2 FQNEAQ. The CDR3, as DNA: TGTGCCAGCAGCGCGACAGGGGTTCGGGAGACCCAGTACTTC. Its translation is CASSATGVRETQYF.